The 22 T cell receptor beta chains reported below all come from one sample, sequenced in a study of T-cell memory formation after mild COVID-19. TCRdb recomputed calls from the 5' RACE reads with MiXCR, one row per CDR3 protein. The sample yields around 200,000 distinct CDR3 sequences, less than 20% seen once. Sequencing used PBMCs or a T cell subset sorted from them (not recorded which). The receptors here all came from a man in his late teens or twenties who had mild COVID-19 (a few samples of this study predate the infection). Cell type and time point are not known.

The rearrangement uses TRBV6-2 or TRBV6-3 and TRBJ1-2; D is possibly TRBD1 (5 bases). With 5 bases removed from V and 0 bases from J, the gap between germline ends came to 13 bases. The germline CDR1 and CDR2 sequences are MNHEY and SVGEGT. This CDR3 spans 15 amino acids. Here the CDR3 DNA reads TGTGCCAGCAGTCACCGGGACGCAACTAACTATGGCTACACCTTC. This sequence encodes CASSHRDATNYGYTF.

This clonotype was seen more than once but under ten times. The chain combines TRBV7-9 with TRBJ1-2; no clear D. V dropped 5 bases and J dropped 0 bases, with 10 bases sitting between them. From germline, CDR1 is SEHNR and CDR2 FQNEAQ (reference sequence). This CDR3 is built from 14 residues. The CDR3 region has the DNA TGTGCCAGCAGCCGGGGTCAGGCTAACTATGGCTACACCTTC. Its protein is CASSRGQANYGYTF. The complete variable domain, with remaining parts taken from reference TRBV7-9 and TRBJ1-2, reads DTGVSQNPRHKITKRGQNVTFRCDPISEHNRLYWYRQTLGQGPEFLTYFQNEAQLEKSRLLSDRFSAERPKGSFSTLEIQRTEQGDSAMYLCASSRGQANYGYTFGSGTRLTVV.

The V gene is TRBV4-3, the J gene TRBJ2-5; 7 bases map to TRBD2. CDR3 size: 17 residues. Germline V CDR1 and CDR2: LGHNA, YSLEER. V was pared by 4 bases and J by 4 bases, with 15 bases of the junction left unmatched. In nucleotides, the CDR3 is TGCGCCAGCAGCCCCACCCTCGGGGGGTTTACGGCAGAGACCCAGTACTTC. It yields the protein CASSPTLGGFTAETQYF.

The J gene is TRBJ2-3, the V gene TRBV6-1, with 8 bases aligning to TRBD2. V lost 6 bases and J lost 0; bases outside the gene matches: 2. This CDR3 comprises 14 residues. Germline CDR1 is MNHNS and CDR2 is SASEGT. The CDR3 loop reads CASRGTSSTDTQYF. Written as DNA, the CDR3 is TGTGCCAGCAGGGGGACTAGTAGCACAGATACGCAGTATTTT.

CDR3 bases: TGCAGCGTTCCCAGAACCCCAGGGATGAACACTGAAGCTTTCTTT. Translating gives CSVPRTPGMNTEAFF. V and J are TRBV29-1 and TRBJ1-1; D is perhaps TRBD1 (5 bases). This CDR3 spans 15 amino acids. Trimming left V 5 bases short and J 0 bases short, with 16 bases between. The germline V gene encodes CDR1 SQVTM and CDR2 ANQGSEA.

The chain recombines TRBV6-5 with TRBJ1-1; possibly TRBD1 for D (5 bases). The CDR3 covers 15 residues. Germline loops: CDR1 MNHEY, CDR2 SVGAGI. V lost 0 bases, J lost 5 bases, and 13 bases lay in between. The CDR3 loop reads CASSYSKRGSTEAFF. In nucleotides, the CDR3 is TGTGCCAGCAGTTACTCGAAGAGGGGAAGTACTGAAGCTTTCTTT.

A few counts support this clonotype. The CDR3 sequence is CASSDSSEKLFF. Here the CDR3 DNA reads TGTGCCAGCAGCGACAGCTCTGAAAAACTGTTTTTT. The genes are TRBV6-2 or TRBV6-3 and TRBJ1-4; D possibly corresponds to TRBD1 (5 bases). The CDR3 spans 12 residues. The V and J ends lost 6 bases and 7 bases respectively, with 9 bases between them. Looked up from germline, CDR1 is MNHEY and CDR2 is SVGEGT.

This clonotype was observed a few times. The V gene is TRBV19, the J gene TRBJ1-4, with D possibly matching TRBD1 (5 bases). Germline values: CDR1 LNHDA, CDR2 SQIVND (reference sequence). The CDR3 has 16 residues. V was cut by 5 bases and J by 5 bases, with 18 bases left in between. The CDR3 protein is CASSPSTGMTNEKLFF. The CDR3 DNA sequence: TGTGCCAGTAGTCCCTCAACAGGCATGACGAATGAAAAACTGTTTTTT.

This clonotype was seen only a few times. V and J are TRBV20-1 and TRBJ2-2; TRBD1 might be the D (5 bases). There are 14 residues in the CDR3. The germline V gene has CDR1 DFQATT and CDR2 SNEGSKA (reference sequence). The V end lost 5 bases, the J end lost 3 bases, and 13 bases lay between the germline ends. The CDR3 DNA reads TGCAGTGCTCCCCGCCAGGGCTACACCGGGGAGCTGTTTTTT. Protein product: CSAPRQGYTGELFF.

Only one count was recorded for this clonotype. The V gene is TRBV24-1, the J gene TRBJ1-2; maybe TRBD1 (6 bases). In germline, CDR1 is KGHDR, CDR2 SFDVKD. This CDR3 is 15 amino acids long. V dropped 2 bases and J dropped 5 bases, with 14 bases sitting between them. The CDR3, as DNA: TGTGCCACCAGTGATTCGGAGGGGGGTTTATATGGCTACACCTTC. It specifies CATSDSEGGLYGYTF.

This chain connects TRBV5-4 to TRBJ2-7; 11 bases match TRBD1. Germline V gives CDR1 SGHNT, CDR2 YYREEE (reference sequence). The V gene end was trimmed by 4 bases and the J gene end by 3 bases; junction bases not matched to a gene: 6. This CDR3 has 15 residues. This CDR3 is CASSRGGTGGYEQYF. The DNA for the CDR3 is TGTGCCAGCAGCCGGGGGGGGACAGGGGGCTACGAGCAGTACTTC. Full variable domain (outside the CDR3, taken from reference TRBV5-4 and TRBJ2-7): ETGVTQSPTHLIKTRGQQVTLRCSSQSGHNTVSWYQQALGQGPQFIFQYYREEENGRGNFPPRFSGLQFPNYSSELNVNALELDDSALYLCASSRGGTGGYEQYFGPGTRLTVT.

This clonotype was counted between two and nine times. The chain has TRBV10-3 and TRBJ1-6; 7 bases line up with TRBD1. Germline loops: CDR1 ENHRY, CDR2 SYGVKD. CDR3 length equals 17 residues. J lost 0 bases, V lost 0 bases, and 2 bases had no gene match. CDR3 in amino acids: CAISESAGGSYNSPLHF. In nucleotides, the CDR3 is TGTGCCATCAGTGAGTCAGCAGGGGGCTCCTATAATTCACCCCTCCACTTT.

In this sample, this clonotype turned up many times. V gene TRBV4-3 combines with J gene TRBJ1-6; no definite D call. This CDR3 has 13 amino acids. CDR1 LGHNA and CDR2 YSLEER come from the germline V gene. Trimming removed 0 bases at V and 14 bases at J, with 11 bases between. The CDR3, as DNA: TGCGCCAGCAGCCAAGAAAGAAGGTCCTCCCTCCACTTT. Translation gives CASSQERRSSLHF.

This clonotype has just a few counts. CDR3 amino acids: CASSSSGGYEQYF. The CDR3 region has the DNA TGTGCCAGCAGCAGTAGCGGAGGGTACGAGCAGTACTTC. The chain uses TRBV7-3 and TRBJ2-7; tentatively, D is TRBD2 (6 bases). Per the germline V gene, CDR1 is SGHTA and CDR2 is FQGTGA. The V and J ends lost 5 bases and 4 bases respectively, with 12 bases between them. The CDR3 is made up of 13 amino acids. Together with reference TRBV7-3 and TRBJ2-7, the CDR3 gives the full variable domain: GAGVSQTPSNKVTEKGKYVELRCDPISGHTALYWYRQSLGQGPEFLIYFQGTGAADDSGLPNDRFFAVRPEGSVSTLKIQRTERGDSAVYLCASSSSGGYEQYFGPGTRLTVT.

The chain has TRBV7-8 and TRBJ2-1; 11 bases line up with TRBD2. The V gene's germline CDR1 is SGHVS and CDR2 FQNEAQ. The V gene end was trimmed by 7 bases and the J gene end by 0 bases; junction bases not matched to a gene: 17. The CDR3 is 20 residues long. The CDR3 sequence: CASNSGPSGGLSSSYNEQFF. The CDR3 nucleotides are TGTGCCAGCAACTCCGGTCCTAGCGGGGGGCTATCCAGCTCCTACAATGAGCAGTTCTTC. Supplemented by reference TRBV7-8 and TRBJ2-1, the full variable domain reads GAGVSQSPRYKVAKRGQDVALRCDPISGHVSLFWYQQALGQGPEFLTYFQNEAQLDKSGLPSDRFFAERPEGSVSTLKIQRTQQEDSAVYLCASNSGPSGGLSSSYNEQFFGPGTRLTVL.

Concerning this clonotype itself: At one end, the junction sequence differs from germline, possibly due to a read error. V gene TRBV7-6 combines with J gene TRBJ1-1; TRBD1 is a possible D gene (5 bases). Germline CDR1 is SGHVS and CDR2 is FNYEAQ. The CDR3 loop spans 13 amino acids. CDR3 nucleotide sequence: TGCGCCAGCAGCTTTTCAGGGAGCACTGAAGCTTTCTTT. Translation gives CASSFSGSTEAFF.

This clonotype was seen only a few times. For the CDR3, the DNA is TGTGCCAGCAGCTTAGTGACGGGGTCTGAAGCTTTCTTT. Amino acid sequence: CASSLVTGSEAFF. The gene calls are TRBV7-9 and TRBJ1-1; no firm D call. Deletions cut 1 base from V and 6 bases from J, with 9 bases between. The CDR3 sequence is 13 residues long. Germline values: CDR1 SEHNR, CDR2 FQNEAQ (reference sequence).

This chain joins TRBV7-9 and TRBJ2-4, with TRBD1 matching 8 bases. Per germline, CDR1 SEHNR and CDR2 FQNEAQ (reference sequence). V lost 4 bases, J lost 2 bases, and 1 base stayed unmatched. The CDR3 extends over 14 amino acids. CDR3 loop: CASSYRGSKNIQYF. The CDR3 DNA follows: TGTGCCAGCAGCTACAGGGGGTCCAAAAACATTCAGTACTTC.

This clonotype was counted a few times. In DNA, the CDR3 is TGTGCCAGCAGCTTAGTACGGCTGGCAGATACGCAGTATTTT. It translates to CASSLVRLADTQYF. The V gene is TRBV7-2, the J gene TRBJ2-3; D gene unclear. This CDR3 is 14 amino acids long. With 1 base removed from V and 4 bases from J, the gap between germline ends came to 9 bases. CDR1 SGHTA and CDR2 FQGNSA come from the germline V gene.

V usage is TRBV5-1 and J usage is TRBJ2-1; D call uncertain. Germline V gene lookup returns CDR1 SGHRS and CDR2 YFSETQ. Trimming left V 4 bases short and J 0 bases short, with 11 bases between. This CDR3 is 15 amino acids long. For the CDR3, the DNA is TGCGCCAGCAGCCGCATGAGGAGCTCCTACAATGAGCAGTTCTTC. It codes for CASSRMRSSYNEQFF.

The chain couples TRBV29-1 to TRBJ2-3; a possible D gene is TRBD2 (6 bases). CDR1 is SQVTM, CDR2 ANQGSEA, per germline. The length of the CDR3 is 12 residues. Trimming took off 4 bases at V and 5 bases at J, with 10 bases between the two ends. The CDR3 nucleotides are TGCAGCGTTGGGGACTGGGAAGATACGCAGTATTTT. Encoded protein: CSVGDWEDTQYF.

The rearrangement links TRBV20-1 to TRBJ2-5; TRBD2 agrees at 11 bases. The V and J ends lost 3 bases and 2 bases, in that order; junction bases with no gene match: 5. Germline lookup yields CDR1 DFQATT and CDR2 SNEGSKA (reference sequence). The length of the CDR3 is 15 residues. For the CDR3, the DNA is TGCAGTGCTAGGGCGACTAGCGGGGATCAAGAGACCCAGTACTTC. Amino acid sequence: CSARATSGDQETQYF.